This T cell receptor (beta chain) emerged from a study of blood T cell repertoires in COVID-19. The overall study: Donors in the United States, Italy and Spain gave samples during acute or convalescent COVID-19. Sample material is recorded as cDNA or gDNA derived from T cells, B-cell-depleted T cells, or PBMCs.

Measured with immunoSEQ multiplex PCR; TCRdb has only the in-frame clones, and not every one. The repertoire has 250,000 to 350,000 clones, about four fifths of them found once; the top ten carry 15% to 18%. This clone was observed a handful of times. The V gene lost 5 bases and the J gene lost 9 bases, with 16 bases spanning the gap. The CDR3 runs 13 residues. From germline, CDR1 is SNHLY and CDR2 FYNNEI. The rearrangement joins TRBV2 to TRBJ2-5; weak D call: TRBD1 (8 bases). The sequenced material came from peripheral blood. This sequence originates from a person between 70 and 80 years old with COVID-19, enrolled during active disease. The CDR3 here is CASSPTGGGAQYF. The CDR3 DNA reads TGTGCCAGCAGTCCAACAGGGGGAGGGGCCCAGTACTTC.